This T cell receptor beta chain appears in the sequencing data of a study of vaccination effects on CD4 cells after COVID-19. Across the whole study: Each participant was given two doses of one vaccine (BNT162b2 or mRNA-1273).

With regard to this clone: Its matching antigen is unknown.

Once cultured for 9 to 11 days, the cells underwent separation to obtain CD4+ T cells. General study points: Healthy vaccine recipients' vaccine-induced clones were almost all SARS-CoV-2 mono-reactive.

The junction had 12 bases not matched to a gene; V was cut back by 2 bases and J by 8 bases. CDR3 length: 16 residues. Germline values: CDR1 KGHDR, CDR2 SFDVKD. Assay: immunoSEQ multiplex PCR; the TCRdb copy retains only in-frame clones and omits some. This table holds 37,000 or so clones, 68% found once. This sequence originates from a human donor who received a COVID-19 vaccine. The specimen comprised CD4+ T cells from PBMCs cultured without peptide, sampled before COVID-19 vaccination. The gene calls are TRBV24-1 and TRBJ1-2; the match to TRBD1 covers 8 bases. This chain's CDR3 is CATSDWGWDRLGGYTF. For the CDR3, the DNA is TGTGCCACCAGTGATTGGGGATGGGACAGGCTCGGGGGCTACACCTTC.